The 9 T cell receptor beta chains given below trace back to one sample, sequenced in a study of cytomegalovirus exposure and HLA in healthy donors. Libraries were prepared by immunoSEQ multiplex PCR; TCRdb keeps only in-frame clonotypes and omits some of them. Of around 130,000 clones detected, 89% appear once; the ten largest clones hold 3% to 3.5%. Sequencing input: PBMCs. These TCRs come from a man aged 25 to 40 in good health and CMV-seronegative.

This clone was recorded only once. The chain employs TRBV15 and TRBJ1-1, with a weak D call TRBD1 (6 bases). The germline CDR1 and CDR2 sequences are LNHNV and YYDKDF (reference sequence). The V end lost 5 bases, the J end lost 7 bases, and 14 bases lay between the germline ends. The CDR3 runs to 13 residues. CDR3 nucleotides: TGTGCCACCAGCTCCGTTGGACAGATTGAAGCTTTCTTT. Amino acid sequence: CATSSVGQIEAFF.

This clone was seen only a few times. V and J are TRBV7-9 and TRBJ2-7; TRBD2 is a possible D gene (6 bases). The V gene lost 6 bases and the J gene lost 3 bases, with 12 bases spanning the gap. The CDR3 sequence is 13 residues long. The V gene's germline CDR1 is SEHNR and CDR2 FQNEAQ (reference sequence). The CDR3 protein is CASRLEEGYEQYF. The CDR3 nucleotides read TGTGCCAGCAGGCTCGAGGAGGGCTACGAGCAGTACTTC.

The CDR3, as DNA: TGTGCCAGCAGCCGGGGACAGCGGGCCGGATGTGGCTACACCTTC. Encoded protein: CASSRGQRAGCGYTF. The chain joins TRBV21-1 to TRBJ1-2; the D segment call TRBD1 is taken from the table without a DNA check. TRBV21-1 is a listed pseudogene. The CDR3 has 15 amino acids.

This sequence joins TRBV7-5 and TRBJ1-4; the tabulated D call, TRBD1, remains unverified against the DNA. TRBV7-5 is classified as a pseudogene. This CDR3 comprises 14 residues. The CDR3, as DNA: TGTGTCAGAAGCTGGGACAGGGGTGGGGAAAAACTGTTTTTT. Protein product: CVRSWDRGGEKLFF.

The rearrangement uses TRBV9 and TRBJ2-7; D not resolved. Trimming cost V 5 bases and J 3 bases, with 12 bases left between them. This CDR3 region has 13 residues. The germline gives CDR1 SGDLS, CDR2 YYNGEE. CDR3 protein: CASRPRVSYEQYF. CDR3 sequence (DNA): TGTGCCAGCAGACCTAGAGTGAGCTACGAGCAGTACTTC.

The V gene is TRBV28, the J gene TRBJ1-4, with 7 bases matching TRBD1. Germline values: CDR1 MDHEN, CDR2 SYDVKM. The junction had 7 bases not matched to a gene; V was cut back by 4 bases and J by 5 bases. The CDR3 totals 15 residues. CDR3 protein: CASSSGGQENEKLFF. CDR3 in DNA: TGTGCCAGCAGTTCCGGTGGACAGGAGAATGAAAAACTGTTTTTT.

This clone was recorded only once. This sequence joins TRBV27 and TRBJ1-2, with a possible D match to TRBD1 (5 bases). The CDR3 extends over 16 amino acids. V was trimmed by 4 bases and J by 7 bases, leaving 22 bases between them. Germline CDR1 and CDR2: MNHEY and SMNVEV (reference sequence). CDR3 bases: TGTGCCAGCAGTTCCCGGATCCAGGGCCCTAGTTTTGGCTACACCTTC. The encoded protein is CASSSRIQGPSFGYTF.

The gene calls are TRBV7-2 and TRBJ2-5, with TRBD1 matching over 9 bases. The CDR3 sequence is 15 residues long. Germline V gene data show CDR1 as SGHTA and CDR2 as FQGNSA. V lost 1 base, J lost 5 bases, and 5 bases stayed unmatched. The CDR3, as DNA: TGTGCCAGCAGCTTAGGACCCGGACAGGGGGAGACCCAGTACTTC. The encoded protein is CASSLGPGQGETQYF.

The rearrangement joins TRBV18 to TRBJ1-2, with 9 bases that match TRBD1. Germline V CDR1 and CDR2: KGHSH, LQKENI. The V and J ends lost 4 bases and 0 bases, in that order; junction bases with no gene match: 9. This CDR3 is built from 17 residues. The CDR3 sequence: CASSLDRGFAPNYGYTF. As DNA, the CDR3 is TGTGCCAGCTCACTTGACAGGGGGTTTGCCCCTAACTATGGCTACACCTTC.